A selection of T cell receptor beta chains follows, all from one sample in a study of blood T cell repertoires in COVID-19. The table came from immunoSEQ multiplex PCR; TCRdb's copy has only in-frame clones and leaves some out. The sample carries 120,000 to 150,000 clones, roughly 86% recorded once. The source material was peripheral blood. The receptor set was obtained from a woman aged 45 to 65 with acute or convalescent COVID-19. CDR3s include the opening cysteine and the closing phenylalanine or tryptophan. The D gene is left open where the match is weak. Size is omitted from some rows. Given values are once, few, many or a class for expanded clones.

clone_size,j_call,v_call,d_call,cdr3_aa,cdr3_nt
.,TRBJ2-2,TRBV30,TRBD2,CAWTPGLAGAGELFF,TGTGCCTGGACTCCGGGACTAGCGGGAGCCGGGGAGCTGTTTTTT
.,TRBJ2-7,TRBV19,TRBD2,CASSFSGTSGGAIYEQYF,TGTGCCAGTAGTTTCTCCGGGACTAGCGGGGGGGCTATCTACGAGCAGTACTTC
.,TRBJ1-2,TRBV27,.,CASSFDTGPVDGYTF,TGTGCCAGCAGTTTCGACACAGGGCCGGTAGATGGCTACACCTTC
.,TRBJ2-1,TRBV11-3,TRBD2,CASSPRTSGNYNEQFF,TGTGCCAGCAGCCCCCGGACTAGCGGGAATTACAATGAGCAGTTCTTC
.,TRBJ2-3,TRBV7-2,TRBD2,CASSPIRGVTQYF,TGTGCCAGCAGCCCCATTCGGGGGGTTACGCAGTATTTT
.,TRBJ2-3,TRBV27,TRBD2,CASSTDGTSGGADTQYF,TGTGCCAGCAGCACCGACGGGACTAGCGGGGGTGCAGATACGCAGTATTTT
.,TRBJ1-2,TRBV27,TRBD1,CASSLYRGYGYTF,TGTGCCAGCAGTCTTTACAGGGGCTATGGCTACACCTTC
.,TRBJ1-5,TRBV19,TRBD1,CASSIPGTADNQPQHF,TGTGCCAGTAGTATCCCCGGGACAGCAGACAATCAGCCCCAGCATTTT
.,TRBJ2-7,TRBV29-1,.,CSVVRGDYEQYF,TGCAGCGTTGTTAGGGGCGACTACGAGCAGTACTTC
.,TRBJ2-7,TRBV5-1,.,CASSLAWRPYEQYF,TGCGCCAGCAGCTTGGCTTGGAGACCCTACGAGCAGTACTTC
.,TRBJ1-2,TRBV5-1,.,CASSLAGNYGYTF,TGCGCCAGCAGCTTGGCCGGGAACTATGGCTACACCTTC
.,TRBJ2-4,TRBV2,.,CASSDLRGAVNIQYF,TGTGCCAGCAGTGATCTCAGGGGGGCGGTAAACATTCAGTACTTC
.,TRBJ1-5,TRBV30,.,CACEGSSNQPQHF,TGTGCCTGTGAGGGATCCAGCAATCAGCCCCAGCATTTT
.,TRBJ1-6,TRBV20-1,TRBD1,CSASFGTDYNSPLHF,TGCAGTGCTAGTTTCGGGACAGACTATAATTCACCCCTCCACTTT
.,TRBJ1-1,TRBV27,.,CASSFGGGPEAFF,TGTGCCAGCAGTTTTGGCGGGGGGCCAGAAGCTTTCTTT
.,TRBJ2-1,TRBV2,TRBD1,CASSAGQAENEQFF,TGTGCCAGCAGCGCGGGACAGGCGGAAAATGAGCAGTTCTTC
.,TRBJ2-3,TRBV9,TRBD2,CASSVWESGGNTDTQYF,TGTGCCAGCAGCGTATGGGAGAGCGGGGGAAACACAGATACGCAGTATTTT
.,TRBJ2-1,TRBV5-6,.,CASLDGSSYNEQFF,TGTGCCAGCTTAGATGGGAGCTCCTACAATGAGCAGTTCTTC
once,TRBJ2-7,TRBV19,TRBD1,CASSAGTGGSSYEQYF,TGTGCCAGTAGTGCCGGGACAGGGGGGAGCTCCTACGAGCAGTACTTC
.,TRBJ2-1,TRBV11-2,.,CASSLGVVNEQFF,TGTGCCAGCAGCTTAGGCGTGGTGAATGAGCAGTTCTTC